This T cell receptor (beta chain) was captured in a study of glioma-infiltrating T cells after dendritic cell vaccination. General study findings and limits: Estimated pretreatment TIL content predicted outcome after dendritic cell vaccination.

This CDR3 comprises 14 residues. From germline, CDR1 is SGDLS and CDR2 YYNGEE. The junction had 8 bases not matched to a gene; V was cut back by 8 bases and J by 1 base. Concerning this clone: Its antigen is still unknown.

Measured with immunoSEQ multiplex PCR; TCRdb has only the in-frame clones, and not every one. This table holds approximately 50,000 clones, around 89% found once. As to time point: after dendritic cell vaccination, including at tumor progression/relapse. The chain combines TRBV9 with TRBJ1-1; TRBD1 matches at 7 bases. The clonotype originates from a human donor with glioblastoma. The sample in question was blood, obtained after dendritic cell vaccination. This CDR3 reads CASGGTATNTEAFF. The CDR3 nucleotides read TGTGCCAGTGGGGGGACAGCGACGAACACTGAAGCTTTCTTT. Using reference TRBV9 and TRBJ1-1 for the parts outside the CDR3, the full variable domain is DSGVTQTPKHLITATGQRVTLRCSPRSGDLSVYWYQQSLDQGLQFLIQYYNGEERAKGNILERFSAQQFPDLHSELNLSSLELGDSALYFCASGGTATNTEAFFGQGTRLTVV.